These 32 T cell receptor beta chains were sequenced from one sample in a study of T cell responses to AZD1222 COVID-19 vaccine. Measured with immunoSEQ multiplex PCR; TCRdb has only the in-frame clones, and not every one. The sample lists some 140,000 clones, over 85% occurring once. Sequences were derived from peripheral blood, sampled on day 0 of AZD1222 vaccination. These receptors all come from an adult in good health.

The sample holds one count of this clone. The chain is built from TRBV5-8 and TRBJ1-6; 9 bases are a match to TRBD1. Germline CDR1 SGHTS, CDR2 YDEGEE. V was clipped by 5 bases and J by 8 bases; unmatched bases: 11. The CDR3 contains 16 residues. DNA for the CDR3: TGTGCCAGCAGATCACATGGACAGGGGTCGTATTCACCCCTCCACTTT. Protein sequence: CASRSHGQGSYSPLHF.

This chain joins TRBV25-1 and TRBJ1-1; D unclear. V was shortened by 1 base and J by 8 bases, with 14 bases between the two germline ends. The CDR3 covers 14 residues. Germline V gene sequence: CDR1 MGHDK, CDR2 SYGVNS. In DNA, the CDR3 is TGTGCCAGCAGTGAATTAACGAAGTTTGGAGAAGCTTTCTTT. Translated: CASSELTKFGEAFF.

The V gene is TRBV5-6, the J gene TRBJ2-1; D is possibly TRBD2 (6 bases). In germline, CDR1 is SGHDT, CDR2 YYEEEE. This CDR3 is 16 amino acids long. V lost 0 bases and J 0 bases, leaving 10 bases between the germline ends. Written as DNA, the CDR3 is TGTGCCAGCAGCTTGGAACGGGGGATCTCCTACAATGAGCAGTTCTTC. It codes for CASSLERGISYNEQFF.

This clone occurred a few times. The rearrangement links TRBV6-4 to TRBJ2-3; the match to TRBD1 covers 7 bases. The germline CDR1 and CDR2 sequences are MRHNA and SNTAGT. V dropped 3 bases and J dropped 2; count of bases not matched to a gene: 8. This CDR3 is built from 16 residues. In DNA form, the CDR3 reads TGTGCCAGCAGTGAACGGGACAGCTCTACCACAGATACGCAGTATTTT. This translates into CASSERDSSTTDTQYF.

The CDR3 bases are TGTGCCAGCAGCGTAGGACTAGCGGGACTCGCAGATACGCAGTATTTT. This encodes CASSVGLAGLADTQYF. The chain has TRBV9 and TRBJ2-3, with TRBD2 identical over 11 bases. The CDR3 sequence is 16 residues long. V shed 0 bases, J shed 4 bases, and the junction held 4 bases outside the gene matches. The V gene's germline CDR1 is SGDLS and CDR2 YYNGEE.

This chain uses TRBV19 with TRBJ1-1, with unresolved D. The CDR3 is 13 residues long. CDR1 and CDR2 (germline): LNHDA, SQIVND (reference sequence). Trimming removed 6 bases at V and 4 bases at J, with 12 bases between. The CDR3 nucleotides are TGTGCCAGTAGGCTTAACTGGGGCACTGAAGCTTTCTTT. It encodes CASRLNWGTEAFF.

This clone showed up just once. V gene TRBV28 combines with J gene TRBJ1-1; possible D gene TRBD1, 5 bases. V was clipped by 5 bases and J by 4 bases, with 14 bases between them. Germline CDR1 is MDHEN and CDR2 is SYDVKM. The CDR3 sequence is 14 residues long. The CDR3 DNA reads TGTGCCAGCAGTACGGGGGTGGAGATCACTGAAGCTTTCTTT. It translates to CASSTGVEITEAFF. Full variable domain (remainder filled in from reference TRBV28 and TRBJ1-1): DVKVTQSSRYLVKRTGEKVFLECVQDMDHENMFWYRQDPGLGLRLIYFSYDVKMKEKGDIPEGYSVSREKKERFSLILESASTNQTSMYLCASSTGVEITEAFFGQGTRLTVV.

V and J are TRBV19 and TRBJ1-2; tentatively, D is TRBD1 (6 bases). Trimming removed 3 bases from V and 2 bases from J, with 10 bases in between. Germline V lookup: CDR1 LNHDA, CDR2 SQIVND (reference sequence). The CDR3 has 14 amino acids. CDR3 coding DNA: TGTGCCAGTAGTATTACGGGGGCGAACTATGGCTACACCTTC. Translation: CASSITGANYGYTF.

CDR3 sequence reads: CASADPAAYNEQFF. The CDR3 nucleotides are TGTGCCAGCGCCGACCCGGCGGCCTACAATGAGCAGTTCTTC. The chain carries TRBV9 and TRBJ2-1; no clear D. The CDR3 has 14 amino acids. The germline V and J ends were trimmed by 7 bases and 2 bases, with 13 bases remaining between them. Germline assignment: CDR1 SGDLS and CDR2 YYNGEE.

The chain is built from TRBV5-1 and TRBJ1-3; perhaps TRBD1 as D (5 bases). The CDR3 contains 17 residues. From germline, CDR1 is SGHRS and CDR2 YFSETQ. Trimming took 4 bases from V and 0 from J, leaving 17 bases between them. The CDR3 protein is CASSPGLGGGSGNTIYF. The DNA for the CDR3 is TGCGCCAGCAGCCCTGGACTTGGGGGGGGCTCTGGAAACACCATATATTTT.

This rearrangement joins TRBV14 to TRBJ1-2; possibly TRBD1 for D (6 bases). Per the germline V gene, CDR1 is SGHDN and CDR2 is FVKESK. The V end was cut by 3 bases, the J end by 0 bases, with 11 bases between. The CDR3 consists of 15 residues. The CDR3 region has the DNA TGTGCCAGCAGCCACCTCGGACAGCCTAACTATGGCTACACCTTC. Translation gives CASSHLGQPNYGYTF.

DNA for the CDR3: TGTGCCAGCAGCTTGTCTATATGGGGGAGCTCCTACAATGAGCAGTTCTTC. Protein product: CASSLSIWGSSYNEQFF. The genes are TRBV5-6 and TRBJ2-1; TRBD1 or TRBD2 may be the D gene (5 bases each). Deletions cut 1 base from V and 0 bases from J, with 14 bases between. In germline, CDR1 is SGHDT, CDR2 YYEEEE. This CDR3 comprises 17 residues.

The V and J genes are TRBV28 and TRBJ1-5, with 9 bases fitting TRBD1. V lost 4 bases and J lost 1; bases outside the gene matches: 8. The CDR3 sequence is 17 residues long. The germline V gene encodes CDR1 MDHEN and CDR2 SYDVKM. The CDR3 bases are TGTGCCAGCAGTTCCCCGGACAGGGGCTTGAGCAATCAGCCCCAGCATTTT. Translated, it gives CASSSPDRGLSNQPQHF. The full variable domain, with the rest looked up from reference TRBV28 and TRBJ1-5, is DVKVTQSSRYLVKRTGEKVFLECVQDMDHENMFWYRQDPGLGLRLIYFSYDVKMKEKGDIPEGYSVSREKKERFSLILESASTNQTSMYLCASSSPDRGLSNQPQHFGDGTRLSIL.

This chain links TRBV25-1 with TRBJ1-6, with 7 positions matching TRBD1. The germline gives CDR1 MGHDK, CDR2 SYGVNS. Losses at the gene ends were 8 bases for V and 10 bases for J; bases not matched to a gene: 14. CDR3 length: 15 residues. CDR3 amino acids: CASSIAGGGKSPLHF. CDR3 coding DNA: TGTGCCAGCTCTATCGCAGGGGGAGGGAAATCACCCCTCCACTTT.

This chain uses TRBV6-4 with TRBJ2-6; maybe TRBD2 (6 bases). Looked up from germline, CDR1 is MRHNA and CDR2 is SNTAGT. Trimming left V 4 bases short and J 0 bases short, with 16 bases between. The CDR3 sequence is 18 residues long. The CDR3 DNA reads TGTGCCAGCAGTGTTTCCAGCGGGTCCAGCTCTGGGGCCAACGTCCTGACTTTC. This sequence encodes CASSVSSGSSSGANVLTF.

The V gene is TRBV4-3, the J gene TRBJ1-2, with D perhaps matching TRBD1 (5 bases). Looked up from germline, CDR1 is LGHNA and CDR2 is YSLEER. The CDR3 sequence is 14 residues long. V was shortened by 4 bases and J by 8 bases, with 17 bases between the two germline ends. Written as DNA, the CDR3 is TGCGCCAGCAGCCCCCCCGGGGGGGTGAGCGGCTACACCTTC. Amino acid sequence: CASSPPGGVSGYTF.

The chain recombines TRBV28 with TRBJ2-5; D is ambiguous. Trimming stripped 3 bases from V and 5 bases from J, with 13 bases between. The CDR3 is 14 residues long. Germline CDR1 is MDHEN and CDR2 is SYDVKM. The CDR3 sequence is CASSFSRFEETQYF. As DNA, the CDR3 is TGTGCCAGCAGTTTCTCGAGGTTCGAGGAGACCCAGTACTTC. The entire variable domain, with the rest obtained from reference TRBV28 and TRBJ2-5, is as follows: DVKVTQSSRYLVKRTGEKVFLECVQDMDHENMFWYRQDPGLGLRLIYFSYDVKMKEKGDIPEGYSVSREKKERFSLILESASTNQTSMYLCASSFSRFEETQYFGPGTRLLVL.

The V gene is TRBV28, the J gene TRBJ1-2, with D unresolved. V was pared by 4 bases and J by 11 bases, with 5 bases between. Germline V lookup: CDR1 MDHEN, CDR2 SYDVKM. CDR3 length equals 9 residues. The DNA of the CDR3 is TGTGCCAGCAGTTCCCCTTACACCTTC. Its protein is CASSSPYTF.

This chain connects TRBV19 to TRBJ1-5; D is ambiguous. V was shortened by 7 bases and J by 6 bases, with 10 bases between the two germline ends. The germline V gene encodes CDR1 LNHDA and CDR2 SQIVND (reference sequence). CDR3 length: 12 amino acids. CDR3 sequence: CASTLSGQPQHF. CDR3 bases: TGTGCCAGTACTCTGAGTGGTCAGCCCCAGCATTTT.

Here the CDR3 DNA reads TGTGCCAGCAGCTTAGGAGGCGGGAGGTTCGATGAGCAGTTCTTC. Translation: CASSLGGGRFDEQFF. This chain connects TRBV7-2 to TRBJ2-1, with 8 bases identical to TRBD2. This CDR3 has 15 residues. The germline V gene encodes CDR1 SGHTA and CDR2 FQGNSA. V was clipped by 1 base and J by 8 bases; unmatched bases: 7.

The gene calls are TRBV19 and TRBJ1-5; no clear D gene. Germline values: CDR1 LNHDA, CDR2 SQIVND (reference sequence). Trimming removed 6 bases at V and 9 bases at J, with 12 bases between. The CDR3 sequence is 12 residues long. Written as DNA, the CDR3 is TGTGCCAGTAGCGCCGGGAGAGGGCCCCAGCATTTT. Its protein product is CASSAGRGPQHF.

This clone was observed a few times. The CDR3: CAWNRAGYGYTF. The DNA for the CDR3 is TGTGCCTGGAACAGGGCGGGCTATGGCTACACCTTC. The gene calls are TRBV30 and TRBJ1-2; a weak D match, TRBD1 (6 bases). Trimming took off 4 bases at V and 4 bases at J, with 10 bases between the two ends. Germline V gene data show CDR1 as GTSNPN and CDR2 as SVGIG (reference sequence). The CDR3 is made up of 12 amino acids.

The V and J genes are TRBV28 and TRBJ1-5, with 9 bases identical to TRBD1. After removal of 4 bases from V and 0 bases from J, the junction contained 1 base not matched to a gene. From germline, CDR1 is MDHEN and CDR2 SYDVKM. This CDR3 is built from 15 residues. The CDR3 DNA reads TGTGCCAGCAGTTCGGACAGGGGTAGCAATCAGCCCCAGCATTTT. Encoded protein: CASSSDRGSNQPQHF.

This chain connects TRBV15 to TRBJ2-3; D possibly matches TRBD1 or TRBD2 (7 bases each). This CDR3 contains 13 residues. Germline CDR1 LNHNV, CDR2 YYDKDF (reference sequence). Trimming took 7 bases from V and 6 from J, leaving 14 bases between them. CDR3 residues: CATKTGREDTQYF. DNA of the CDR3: TGTGCCACCAAGACAGGGAGGGAGGATACGCAGTATTTT.

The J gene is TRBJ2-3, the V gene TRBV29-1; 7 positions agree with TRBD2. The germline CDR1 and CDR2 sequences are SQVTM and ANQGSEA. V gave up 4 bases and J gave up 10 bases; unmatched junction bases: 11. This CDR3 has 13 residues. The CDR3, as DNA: TGCAGCGTTGCCGGGACTACAGCTACCGCGCAGTATTTT. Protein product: CSVAGTTATAQYF.

The CDR3 protein is CASSGGLAGATQYF. CDR3 bases: TGTGCCAGCAGCGGGGGGCTAGCGGGAGCTACGCAGTATTTT. J is TRBJ2-3 and V is TRBV7-2, with TRBD2 matching over 10 bases. There are 14 residues in the CDR3. The V gene's germline CDR1 is SGHTA and CDR2 FQGNSA. V shed 5 bases and J 8 bases; nucleotides not matched to a gene: 7.

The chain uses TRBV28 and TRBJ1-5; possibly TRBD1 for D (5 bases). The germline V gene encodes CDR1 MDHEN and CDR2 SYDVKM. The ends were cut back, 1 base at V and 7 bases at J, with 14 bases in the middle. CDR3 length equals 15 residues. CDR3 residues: CASSLSGPNTQPQHF. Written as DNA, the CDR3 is TGTGCCAGCAGTTTATCGGGACCCAATACGCAGCCCCAGCATTTT.

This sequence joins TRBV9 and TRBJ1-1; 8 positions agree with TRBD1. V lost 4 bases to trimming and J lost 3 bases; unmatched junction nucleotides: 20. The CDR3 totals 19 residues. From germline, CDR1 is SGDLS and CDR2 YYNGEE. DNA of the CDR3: TGTGCCAGCAGCAAGTCCCTTAGAGCCAGGGGGCACGCGGACACTGAAGCTTTCTTT. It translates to CASSKSLRARGHADTEAFF.

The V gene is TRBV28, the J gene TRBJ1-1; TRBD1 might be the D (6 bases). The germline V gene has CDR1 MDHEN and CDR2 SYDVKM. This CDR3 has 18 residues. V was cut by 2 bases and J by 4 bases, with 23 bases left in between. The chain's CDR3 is CASSLGPLRRGIVTEAFF. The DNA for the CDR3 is TGTGCCAGCAGTTTAGGACCCCTGAGGAGGGGGATTGTCACTGAAGCTTTCTTT.

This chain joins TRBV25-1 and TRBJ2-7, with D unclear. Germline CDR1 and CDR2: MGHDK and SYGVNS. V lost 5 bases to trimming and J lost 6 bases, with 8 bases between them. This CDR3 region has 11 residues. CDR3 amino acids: CASSLSGEQYF. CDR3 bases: TGTGCCAGCAGTCTATCGGGCGAGCAGTACTTC.

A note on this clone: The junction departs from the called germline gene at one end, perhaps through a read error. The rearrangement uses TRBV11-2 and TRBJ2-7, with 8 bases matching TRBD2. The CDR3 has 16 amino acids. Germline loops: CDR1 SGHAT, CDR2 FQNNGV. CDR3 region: CASSFVAGGPSNEQYF. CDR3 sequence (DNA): TGTGCCAGCAGCTTCGTCGCGGGAGGACCCTCCAACGAGCAGTACTTC.

The CDR3 DNA follows: TGTGCCAGTAGCCCCCGGGACAGGGACTATGGCTACACCTTC. It specifies CASSPRDRDYGYTF. V and J are TRBV19 and TRBJ1-2, with 9 bases fitting TRBD1. Looked up from germline, CDR1 is LNHDA and CDR2 is SQIVND (reference sequence). V lost 6 bases to trimming and J lost 3 bases; unmatched junction nucleotides: 5. The CDR3 totals 14 residues.